The 8 T cell receptor beta chains below come from one sample, sequenced in a study of cytomegalovirus exposure and HLA in healthy donors. The primer mix had 60 Vbeta and 13 Jbeta primers. Clones were read by immunoSEQ multiplex PCR, and TCRdb kept only the in-frame ones, dropping some. The table lists roughly 120,000 clones. Source material: PBMCs. These receptors all stem from a man aged 25 to 40 in good health and CMV-seronegative.

The gene calls are TRBV6-6 and TRBJ2-7, with D tentatively TRBD1 (5 bases). The CDR3 spans 13 residues. Germline V gene lookup returns CDR1 MNHNY and CDR2 SVGAGI (reference sequence). The germline V and J ends were trimmed by 7 bases and 3 bases, with 13 bases remaining between them. The CDR3 DNA is TGTGCCAGCATGTGGCAGGGAAACTACGAGCAGTACTTC. Translated, it gives CASMWQGNYEQYF.

The V gene is TRBV19, the J gene TRBJ2-3; the match to TRBD2 covers 8 bases. Per germline, CDR1 LNHDA and CDR2 SQIVND (reference sequence). The ends lost 5 bases at V and 3 bases at J; junction bases unmatched: 10. The CDR3 runs 16 residues. The CDR3 nucleotides read TGTGCCAGTAGTGCCCACGGGGGGGGAGCAACAGATACGCAGTATTTT. This gives the protein CASSAHGGGATDTQYF. Together with reference TRBV19 and TRBJ2-3, the CDR3 gives the full variable domain: DGGITQSPKYLFRKEGQNVTLSCEQNLNHDAMYWYRQDPGQGLRLIYYSQIVNDFQKGDIAEGYSVSREKKESFPLTVTSAQKNPTAFYLCASSAHGGGATDTQYFGPGTRLTVL.

The V gene is TRBV2, the J gene TRBJ2-1; TRBD1 might be the D (6 bases). V was trimmed by 3 bases and J by 7 bases, leaving 16 bases between them. This CDR3 comprises 15 residues. Germline CDR1 reads SNHLY; CDR2 reads FYNNEI. CDR3 bases: TGTGCCAGCAGTGACTGGCAGGGGCTAAAGAATGAGCAGTTCTTC. The encoded protein is CASSDWQGLKNEQFF.

This rearrangement joins TRBV29-1 to TRBJ2-7, with D possibly matching TRBD1 (6 bases). Germline CDR1 and CDR2: SQVTM and ANQGSEA. This CDR3 has 12 residues. V lost 0 bases and J lost 9, with 12 bases in between. In DNA, the CDR3 is TGCAGCGTTGAAGAGGGACAAATAGGGCAGTACTTC. Encoded protein: CSVEEGQIGQYF.

This clone is classed as medium-sized by frequency. The gene calls are TRBV11-1 and TRBJ1-3; TRBD1 matches at 7 bases. The CDR3 is 15 residues long. CDR1 is SGHAT, CDR2 FQDESV, per germline (reference sequence). The trim removed 5 bases at V and 4 bases at J, leaving 8 bases unmatched. CDR3: CASSVQQGSGNTIYF. CDR3 coding DNA: TGTGCCAGCAGCGTCCAACAGGGGTCCGGAAACACCATATATTTT.

This CDR3 reads CASSDQTGDATNEKLFF. CDR3 coding DNA: TGTGCCAGCAGTGACCAGACAGGGGATGCAACTAATGAAAAACTGTTTTTT. The V gene is TRBV2, the J gene TRBJ1-4; TRBD1 agrees at 8 bases. There are 17 residues in the CDR3. V was clipped by 3 bases and J by 0 bases; unmatched bases: 6. The germline CDR1 and CDR2 sequences are SNHLY and FYNNEI.

V usage is TRBV5-1 and J usage is TRBJ2-1; maybe TRBD1 (6 bases). CDR1 and CDR2 from the germline V gene are SGHRS and YFSETQ. The ends were cut back, 6 bases at V and 5 bases at J, with 15 bases in the middle. The CDR3 extends over 14 amino acids. As DNA, the CDR3 is TGCGCCAGCACCCCCGGGACAATAAACAATGAGCAGTTCTTC. Its translation: CASTPGTINNEQFF. The variable domain in full, with the rest retrieved from reference TRBV5-1 and TRBJ2-1, is KAGVTQTPRYLIKTRGQQVTLSCSPISGHRSVSWYQQTPGQGLQFLFEYFSETQRNKGNFPGRFSGRQFSNSRSEMNVSTLELGDSALYLCASTPGTINNEQFFGPGTRLTVL.

The chain joins TRBV4-3 to TRBJ1-3; D uncertain. Trimming pared 8 bases from V and 2 bases from J, leaving 10 bases between. Germline CDR1 and CDR2: LGHNA and YSLEER. This CDR3 is 13 amino acids long. CDR3 sequence: CASGWAAGNTIYF. The CDR3 nucleotides read TGCGCCAGCGGGTGGGCAGCTGGAAACACCATATATTTT.